Sequencing of this TCR beta chain was carried out in a study of glioma-infiltrating T cells. Study-level results: CDR3 overlap between tissue and blood was very small. Non-neoplastic patients had below-expected tissue-blood divergence, while all gliomas exceeded expectation.

The iRepertoire nested amplicon-rescue multiplex PCR amplified TCR alpha and beta CDR3s from RNA. For one-step reverse transcription and amplification, about 90-400 ng of tissue mRNA or PBMC total RNA was used. TCRdb itself ran the multiplex PCR reads through MiXCR, one entry per CDR3 protein. The sample comprises about 110,000 distinct CDR3 sequences, 20% to 30% of which are singletons, and approximately 35% rests with the top ten. This clonotype was found many times. Its antigen is not identified. Germline V lookup: CDR1 LNHNV, CDR2 YYDKDF (reference sequence). After removal of 5 bases from V and 4 bases from J, the junction contained 5 bases not matched to a gene. CDR3 length: 15 residues.

The origin of this receptor is a human donor with low-grade glioma or glioblastoma, undergoing nonglioma brain surgery, or in good health (not recorded which). The chain couples TRBV15 to TRBJ1-3, with 10 bases fitting TRBD1. The sample comprised glioma tissue, nonneoplastic brain tissue, or PBMCs (not recorded which). As DNA, the CDR3 is TGTGCCACCAGCGTAGACAGGGGGCAGGGAAACACCATATATTTT. Translation: CATSVDRGQGNTIYF.